Listed below are T cell receptor beta chains from one sample, sequenced in a study of neurological immune-mediated disorders. TCRdb re-called the 5' RACE reads with MiXCR, one entry per CDR3 protein. The sample consists of 80,000 to 85,000 distinct CDR3 sequences, just over 2.5% of them appearing once. The sample was PBMCs. These receptor sequences come from a woman aged 25 to 45 with multiple sclerosis. The CDR3 runs from the conserved cysteine through the conserved F or W. Each record gives: J gene, D gene, V gene, clone size, CDR3 protein. A D gene is named only where the DNA matches it firmly. Clone sizes are given selectively: once, few, many, or a class where the clone is expanded.

TRBJ2-7,NA,TRBV12-3/TRBV12-4,many,CASSVDSSYEQYF
TRBJ1-1,TRBD1,TRBV6-2/TRBV6-3,many,CASSYLQGAEEAFF
TRBJ1-3,NA,TRBV12-3/TRBV12-4,few,CASILGRGAQTTGSGNTIYF
TRBJ2-5,TRBD2,TRBV7-2,many,CASSYQAGEEETQYF
TRBJ2-1,TRBD2,TRBV25-1,many,CASSESVAGDYNEQFF
TRBJ2-3,TRBD1,TRBV20-1,many,CSARSIGQGGDYTQYF
TRBJ2-5,TRBD1,TRBV6-5,NA,CASSYRDRGGETQYF
TRBJ1-2,TRBD1,TRBV20-1,many,CSALPRTGALYYGYTF
TRBJ2-5,TRBD1,TRBV28,many,CASSAIQGERAQYF
TRBJ2-2,TRBD1,TRBV5-1,many,CASSFGQGATTGELFF
TRBJ2-7,NA,TRBV2,many,CASSEGTDYEQYF
TRBJ2-1,NA,TRBV15,many,CATSRPKAGPSYNEQFF
TRBJ1-2,NA,TRBV10-2,many,CASSELDTLSWVWYGYTF
TRBJ1-2,NA,TRBV7-9,many,CASSSEISNYGYTF
TRBJ2-3,TRBD1,TRBV5-1,few,CASGQGDTDTQYF
TRBJ2-7,TRBD2,TRBV7-9,many,CASRKLTSGNYEQYF
TRBJ2-3,TRBD2,TRBV5-1,many,CASSLFTSGSDTQYF
TRBJ2-3,TRBD2,TRBV7-6,many,CASSRSSGSVFGTDTQYF
TRBJ1-5,NA,TRBV3-1,many,CASSQDGISNQPQHF
TRBJ2-3,TRBD2,TRBV24-1,many,CATSDPKTSGDTQYF
TRBJ2-3,NA,TRBV5-1,many,CASSFVSASTDTQYF
TRBJ1-5,NA,TRBV12-3/TRBV12-4,few,CASSLSHSSQPQHF
TRBJ2-7,NA,TRBV4-2,many,CASSLRPSPSYEQYF
TRBJ1-1,NA,TRBV20-1,few,CSAKTGTDTEAFF
TRBJ2-1,NA,TRBV20-1,many,CSARERVAPSYNEQFF
TRBJ2-3,NA,TRBV5-6,many,CASSLGRTPDF
TRBJ1-4,NA,TRBV20-1,many,CSARGGNLHLPMFF
TRBJ2-5,TRBD2,TRBV20-1,many,CSATPRTSGSRRETQYF
TRBJ1-1,NA,TRBV5-1,many,CATTGMEGTEAFF
TRBJ2-5,TRBD1,TRBV5-1,many,CASSSDRAQETQYF
TRBJ2-7,NA,TRBV27,many,CASSPGSEQYF
TRBJ1-5,NA,TRBV7-2,many,CASSGPGPPGGPQHF
TRBJ1-5,TRBD1,TRBV20-1,many,CSARTGGRNQPQHF
TRBJ2-3,NA,TRBV7-2,many,CASSLGGGYTDTQYF
TRBJ2-3,NA,TRBV5-4,many,CASSSILPVSVPDTQYF
TRBJ2-5,TRBD2,TRBV25-1,many,CASSEWTSGRETQYF
TRBJ1-3,NA,TRBV28,many,CASSLPGERGNTIYF
TRBJ2-3,NA,TRBV7-2,many,CASSPFTGTDTQYF
TRBJ2-7,TRBD2,TRBV20-1,few,CSASWTSGSNEQYF
TRBJ2-3,NA,TRBV28,many,CASIHSGRRDTQYF
TRBJ1-2,NA,TRBV12-3/TRBV12-4,many,CASSPRPYGYTF
TRBJ2-3,NA,TRBV6-4,many,CASSDSGDTDTQYF
TRBJ2-5,TRBD2,TRBV5-1,many,CASSELTSGKIQETQYF
TRBJ2-3,TRBD2,TRBV7-2,many,CATGSGRPTDTQYF
TRBJ1-5,TRBD1,TRBV20-1,many,CSARTGAWNQPQHF
TRBJ2-1,TRBD2,TRBV7-6,many,CASRSFGGSGNEQFF